A single sample is the source of the 15 T cell receptor beta chains below, sequenced in a study of T-cell reconstitution after alpha-beta-depleted transplantation in children. As it was prepared, the TCRbeta library received unique molecular identifiers. TCRdb ran MiXCR on the PCR reads and lists one entry per CDR3 protein. Among about 610,000 distinct CDR3 sequences listed, under 12% were seen once. The source material was PBMCs from the stem cell graft donor, sampled from the stem cell graft. Receptors were obtained from a human donor who donated a stem cell graft to a child with acute myeloid leukemia.

This clonotype has more than one count but fewer than ten. This rearrangement joins TRBV29-1 to TRBJ1-2; 7 nucleotides align to TRBD1. CDR3 length: 16 residues. Trimming took 6 bases from V and 4 from J; bases not matched to a gene: 17. The germline V gene has CDR1 SQVTM and CDR2 ANQGSEA. As DNA, the CDR3 is TGCAGCGTCCTTAGTGGGAGCCGACAGGGACTCTATGGCTACACCTTC. Protein sequence: CSVLSGSRQGLYGYTF.

This chain connects TRBV29-1 to TRBJ2-3; D remains ambiguous. Germline CDR1 reads SQVTM; CDR2 reads ANQGSEA. The CDR3 spans 14 residues. The V end was cut by 3 bases, the J end by 0 bases, with 10 bases between. The CDR3 bases are TGCAGCGTTGACGGCTTGAGGAGCACAGATACGCAGTATTTT. Translated, it gives CSVDGLRSTDTQYF.

This clonotype was counted between two and nine times. The CDR3 DNA sequence: TGTGCCAGCAGGGAGGGACGGCTGAACACTGAAGCTTTCTTT. The encoded protein is CASREGRLNTEAFF. The chain uses TRBV12-3 or TRBV12-4 and TRBJ1-1; perhaps TRBD1 as D (5 bases). The CDR3 spans 14 residues. V lost 6 bases, J lost 0 bases, and 11 bases lay in between.

This clonotype was counted only a few times. The chain joins TRBV27 to TRBJ2-5, with D uncertain. The CDR3 is made up of 14 amino acids. CDR1 is MNHEY, CDR2 SMNVEV, per germline (reference sequence). V dropped 5 bases and J dropped 2 bases, with 12 bases sitting between them. The CDR3 sequence is CASSPQRLQETQYF. In nucleotides, the CDR3 is TGTGCCAGCAGTCCACAGCGTCTACAAGAGACCCAGTACTTC.

This clonotype has just a few counts. V gene TRBV9 combines with J gene TRBJ2-3; 9 nucleotides match TRBD2. Unmatched junction bases numbered 8, after V lost 4 bases and J lost 2 bases. CDR1 and CDR2 (germline): SGDLS, YYNGEE. This CDR3 spans 16 amino acids. CDR3 sequence: CASSSRSSGTTDTQYF. The CDR3 nucleotides are TGTGCCAGCAGCTCACGATCTAGCGGGACCACAGATACGCAGTATTTT.

This clonotype was counted a few times. The chain employs TRBV20-1 and TRBJ2-1, with TRBD2 identical over 12 bases. This CDR3 is built from 16 residues. V shed 0 bases, J shed 8 bases, and the junction held 8 bases outside the gene matches. Germline V gene lookup returns CDR1 DFQATT and CDR2 SNEGSKA (reference sequence). The DNA of the CDR3 is TGCAGTGCTAGAGACCCCTCCCCTAGCGGGAGGGATGAGCAGTTCTTC. It is translated as CSARDPSPSGRDEQFF.

This clonotype was seen many times. This chain joins TRBV7-3 and TRBJ2-1; D call uncertain. Germline CDR1 SGHTA, CDR2 FQGTGA. V gave up 2 bases and J gave up 5 bases, with 7 bases separating them. This CDR3 region has 13 residues. DNA for the CDR3: TGTGCCAGCAGCTTAGGCAGCGACAATGAGCAGTTCTTC. Translated, it gives CASSLGSDNEQFF.

This clonotype appeared many times. The chain has TRBV6-1 and TRBJ1-1; tentative D call: TRBD1 (6 bases). V lost 7 bases and J 1 base, leaving 13 bases between the germline ends. From germline, CDR1 is MNHNS and CDR2 SASEGT. The CDR3 is 14 amino acids. In DNA form, the CDR3 reads TGTGCCAGCACCCAAGGGGGAAGGAACACTGAAGCTTTCTTT. Residues: CASTQGGRNTEAFF.

This clonotype showed up many times. V and J are TRBV15 and TRBJ2-7; 10 nucleotides agree with TRBD2. The CDR3 runs 17 residues. V gave up 1 base and J gave up 6 bases; unmatched junction bases: 12. The germline V gene has CDR1 LNHNV and CDR2 YYDKDF (reference sequence). The chain's CDR3 is CATSRGPSAGGPSEQYF. DNA for the CDR3: TGTGCCACCAGCAGAGGACCCTCAGCGGGAGGGCCCTCCGAGCAGTACTTC.

The rearrangement joins TRBV6-1 to TRBJ2-1; 10 bases line up with TRBD2. The CDR3 sequence is 14 residues long. Losses at the gene ends were 8 bases for V and 4 bases for J; bases not matched to a gene: 5. Looked up from germline, CDR1 is MNHNS and CDR2 is SASEGT. DNA of the CDR3: TGTGCCAGCCTTCGGACTAGCGGTTACAATGAGCAGTTCTTC. It specifies CASLRTSGYNEQFF.

This clonotype was seen a handful of times. The V gene is TRBV12-3 or TRBV12-4, the J gene TRBJ2-6, with D possibly matching TRBD1 (5 bases). V was shortened by 4 bases and J by 2 bases, with 9 bases between the two germline ends. The CDR3 spans 15 residues. The CDR3 spells CASSSRATGANVLTF. The DNA of the CDR3 is TGTGCCAGCAGTTCCAGGGCAACTGGGGCCAACGTCCTGACTTTC.

This clonotype was picked up a small number of times. The chain links TRBV12-3 or TRBV12-4 to TRBJ1-2; D is perhaps TRBD1 (5 bases). This CDR3 is 13 amino acids long. Trimming stripped 3 bases from V and 4 bases from J, with 9 bases between. The CDR3 reads CASSLGVGYGYTF. The CDR3 DNA reads TGTGCCAGCAGTTTGGGGGTGGGCTATGGCTACACCTTC.

The table lists this clonotype with a few counts. V is TRBV29-1 and J is TRBJ2-3, with D perhaps assigned TRBD1 or TRBD2 (7 bases each). Germline CDR1 SQVTM, CDR2 ANQGSEA. The V gene lost 3 bases and the J gene lost 4 bases, with 11 bases spanning the gap. The CDR3 covers 13 residues. DNA for the CDR3: TGCAGCGTTGACAGGGGGGGATCAGATACGCAGTATTTT. Translated: CSVDRGGSDTQYF.

The sample holds many counts of this clonotype. The genes are TRBV10-3 and TRBJ2-5; 14 nucleotides line up with TRBD2. Germline trimming cut 4 bases from V and 2 bases from J; bases unmatched to any gene: 3. The germline gives CDR1 ENHRY, CDR2 SYGVKD. The CDR3 length is 16 residues. The CDR3 DNA is TGTGCCATCAGTGTTGGACTAGCGGGGGGACAAGAGACCCAGTACTTC. Translated: CAISVGLAGGQETQYF.

This clonotype was observed a few times. This sequence joins TRBV7-2 and TRBJ2-1, with TRBD2 as a possible D gene (6 bases). CDR1 and CDR2 from the germline V gene are SGHTA and FQGNSA. This CDR3 contains 16 residues. The V end was cut by 3 bases, the J end by 6 bases, with 18 bases between. In DNA form, the CDR3 reads TGTGCCAGCAGCTTGGCGGGACTCCCCCGGGCCAATGAGCAGTTCTTC. This codes for CASSLAGLPRANEQFF.